This T cell receptor beta chain emerged from a study of blood T cell repertoires in COVID-19. The data were produced by immunoSEQ multiplex PCR, yet TCRdb's version contains in-frame clones alone and is incomplete. Among about 80,000 clones listed, about 82% were seen once. The sequencing sample was made of peripheral blood. The receptor's source is a man in his fifties or sixties with COVID-19, enrolled during active disease.

The CDR3 sequence: CASSRDRAPGYTF. The CDR3 nucleotides are TGTGCCAGCAGCAGGGACAGGGCGCCGGGCTACACCTTC. The J gene is TRBJ1-2, the V gene TRBV12-3 or TRBV12-4, with TRBD1 identical over 9 bases. The V and J ends lost 6 bases and 8 bases, in that order; junction bases with no gene match: 7. The CDR3 totals 13 residues.